This T cell receptor (beta chain) was captured in a study of neurological immune-mediated disorders. Points from the study as a whole: None of the CDR3 amino acid sequences found in expanded clones was shared across subjects. This suggests that the TCR-beta repertoires were private in all groups. The repertoires of 18 of 34 multiple sclerosis patients fell into one related-CDR3 cluster (a possible signature) under phylogenetic grouping.

TCRdb redid the calling of the 5' RACE reads with MiXCR, one entry per CDR3 protein. The table records more than 45,000 distinct CDR3 sequences, about 3.5% of them present only once. Germline V lookup: CDR1 SGHRS, CDR2 YFSETQ. The CDR3 consists of 14 residues. Losses at the gene ends were 1 base for V and 3 bases for J; bases not matched to a gene: 4. Unsorted libraries were derived from 2 million PBMCs stored at -80 C. This clonotype was seen ten or more times. Its antigen is not known. The rearrangement links TRBV5-1 to TRBJ2-7, with TRBD1 matching over 7 bases. The clonotype comes from a man aged 25 to 40 with multiple sclerosis. Sequenced input: PBMCs. CDR3 coding DNA: TGCGCCAGCAGCTTGTCCGGACAGGACTACGAGCAGTACTTC. It specifies CASSLSGQDYEQYF.